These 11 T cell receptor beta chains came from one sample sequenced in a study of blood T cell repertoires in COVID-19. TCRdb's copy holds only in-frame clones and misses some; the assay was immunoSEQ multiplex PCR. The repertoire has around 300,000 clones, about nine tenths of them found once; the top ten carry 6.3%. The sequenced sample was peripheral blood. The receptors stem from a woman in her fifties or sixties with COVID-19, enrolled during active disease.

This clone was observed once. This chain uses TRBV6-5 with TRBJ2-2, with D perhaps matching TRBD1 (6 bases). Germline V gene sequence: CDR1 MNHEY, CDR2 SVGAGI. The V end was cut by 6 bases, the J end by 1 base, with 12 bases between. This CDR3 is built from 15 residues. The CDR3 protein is CASRKEGGNTGELFF. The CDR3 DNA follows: TGTGCCAGCAGGAAAGAAGGGGGGAACACCGGGGAGCTGTTTTTT.

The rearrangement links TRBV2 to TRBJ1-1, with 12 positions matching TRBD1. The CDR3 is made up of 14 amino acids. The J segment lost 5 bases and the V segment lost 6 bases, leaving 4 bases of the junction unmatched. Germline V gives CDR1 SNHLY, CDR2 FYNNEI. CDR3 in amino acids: CASSGGQGATEAFF. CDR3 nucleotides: TGTGCCAGCAGCGGGGGACAGGGGGCGACTGAAGCTTTCTTT.

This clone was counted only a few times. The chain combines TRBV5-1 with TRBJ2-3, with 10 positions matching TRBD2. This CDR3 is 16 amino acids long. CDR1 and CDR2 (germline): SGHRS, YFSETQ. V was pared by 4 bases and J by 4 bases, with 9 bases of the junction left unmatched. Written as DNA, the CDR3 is TGCGCCAGCAGCGTCTCTAGCGGGAGTCAGTCAGATACGCAGTATTTT. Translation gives CASSVSSGSQSDTQYF.

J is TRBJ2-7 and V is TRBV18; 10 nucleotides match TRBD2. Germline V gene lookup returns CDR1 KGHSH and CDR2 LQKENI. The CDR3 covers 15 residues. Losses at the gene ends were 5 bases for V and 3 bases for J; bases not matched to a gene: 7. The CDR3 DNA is TGTGCCAGCTCAATTACTAGCGGGATCGGCTACGAGCAGTACTTC. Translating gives CASSITSGIGYEQYF.

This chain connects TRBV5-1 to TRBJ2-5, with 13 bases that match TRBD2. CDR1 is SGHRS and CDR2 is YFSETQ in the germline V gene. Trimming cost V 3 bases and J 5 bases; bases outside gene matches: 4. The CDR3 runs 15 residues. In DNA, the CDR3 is TGCGCCAGCAGCTCGGGACTAGCGGGATCGGAGACCCAGTACTTC. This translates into CASSSGLAGSETQYF. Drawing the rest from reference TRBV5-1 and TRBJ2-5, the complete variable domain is KAGVTQTPRYLIKTRGQQVTLSCSPISGHRSVSWYQQTPGQGLQFLFEYFSETQRNKGNFPGRFSGRQFSNSRSEMNVSTLELGDSALYLCASSSGLAGSETQYFGPGTRLLVL.

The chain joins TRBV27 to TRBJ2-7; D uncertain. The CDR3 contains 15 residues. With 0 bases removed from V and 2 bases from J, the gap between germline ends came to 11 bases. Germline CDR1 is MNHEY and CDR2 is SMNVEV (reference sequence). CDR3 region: CASSLSTGSPYEQYF. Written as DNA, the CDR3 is TGTGCCAGCAGTTTATCGACCGGGTCCCCCTACGAGCAGTACTTC.

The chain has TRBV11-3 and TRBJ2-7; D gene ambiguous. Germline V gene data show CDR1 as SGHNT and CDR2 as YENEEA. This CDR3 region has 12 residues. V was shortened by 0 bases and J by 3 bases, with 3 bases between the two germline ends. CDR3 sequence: CASSLDSYEQYF. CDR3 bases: TGTGCCAGCAGCTTAGACAGCTACGAGCAGTACTTC.

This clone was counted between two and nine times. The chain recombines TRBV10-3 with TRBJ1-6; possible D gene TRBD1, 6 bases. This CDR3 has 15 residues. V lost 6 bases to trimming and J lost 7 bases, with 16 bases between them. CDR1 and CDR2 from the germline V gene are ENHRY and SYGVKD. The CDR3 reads CAIREPDSANSPLHF. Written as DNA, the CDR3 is TGTGCCATCAGAGAACCGGACAGCGCGAATTCACCCCTCCACTTT.

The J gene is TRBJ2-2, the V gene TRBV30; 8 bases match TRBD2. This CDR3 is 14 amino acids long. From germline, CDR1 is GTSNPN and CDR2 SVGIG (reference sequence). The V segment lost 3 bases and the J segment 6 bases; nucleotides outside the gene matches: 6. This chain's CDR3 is CAWRASGSPGELFF. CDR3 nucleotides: TGTGCCTGGAGGGCGAGCGGGAGTCCCGGGGAGCTGTTTTTT.

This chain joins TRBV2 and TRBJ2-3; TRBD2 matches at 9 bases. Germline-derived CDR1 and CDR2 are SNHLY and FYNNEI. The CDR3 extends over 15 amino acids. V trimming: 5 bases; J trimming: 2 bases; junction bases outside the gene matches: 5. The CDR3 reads CASSLSGRITDTQYF. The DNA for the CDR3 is TGTGCCAGCAGTCTTAGCGGGAGAATCACAGATACGCAGTATTTT. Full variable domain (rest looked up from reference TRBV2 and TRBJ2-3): EPEVTQTPSHQVTQMGQEVILRCVPISNHLYFYWYRQILGQKVEFLVSFYNNEISEKSEIFDDQFSVERPDGSNFTLKIRSTKLEDSAMYFCASSLSGRITDTQYFGPGTRLTVL.

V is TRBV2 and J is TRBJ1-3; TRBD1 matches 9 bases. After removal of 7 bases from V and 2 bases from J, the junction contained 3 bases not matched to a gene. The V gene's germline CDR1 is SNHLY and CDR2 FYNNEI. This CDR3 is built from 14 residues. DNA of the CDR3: TGTGCCAGCACTCGGGACAGGGCTGGAAACACCATATATTTT. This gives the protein CASTRDRAGNTIYF.